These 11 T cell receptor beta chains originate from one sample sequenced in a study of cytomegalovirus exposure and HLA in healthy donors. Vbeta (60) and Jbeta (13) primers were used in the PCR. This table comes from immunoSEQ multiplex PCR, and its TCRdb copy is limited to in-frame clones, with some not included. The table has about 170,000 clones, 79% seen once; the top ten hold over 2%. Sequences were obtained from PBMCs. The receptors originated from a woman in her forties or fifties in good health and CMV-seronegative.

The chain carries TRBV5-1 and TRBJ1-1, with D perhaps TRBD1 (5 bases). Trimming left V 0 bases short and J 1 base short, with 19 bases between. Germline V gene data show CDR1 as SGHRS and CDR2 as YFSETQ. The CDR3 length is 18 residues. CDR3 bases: TGCGCCAGCAGCTTGGCCCCCGGGACCGGGAGTCAGAACACTGAAGCTTTCTTT. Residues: CASSLAPGTGSQNTEAFF.

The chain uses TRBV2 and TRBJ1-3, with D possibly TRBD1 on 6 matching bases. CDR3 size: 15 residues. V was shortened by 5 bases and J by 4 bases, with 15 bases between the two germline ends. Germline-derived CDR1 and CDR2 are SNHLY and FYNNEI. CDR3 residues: CASSPDSERGNTIYF. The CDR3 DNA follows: TGTGCCAGCAGTCCGGACAGCGAGCGAGGAAACACCATATATTTT.

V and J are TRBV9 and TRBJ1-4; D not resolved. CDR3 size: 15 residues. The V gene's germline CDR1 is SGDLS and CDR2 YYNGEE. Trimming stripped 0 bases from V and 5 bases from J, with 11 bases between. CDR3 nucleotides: TGTGCCAGCAGCGTAGGGCCTGCCCAAAATGAAAAACTGTTTTTT. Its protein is CASSVGPAQNEKLFF.

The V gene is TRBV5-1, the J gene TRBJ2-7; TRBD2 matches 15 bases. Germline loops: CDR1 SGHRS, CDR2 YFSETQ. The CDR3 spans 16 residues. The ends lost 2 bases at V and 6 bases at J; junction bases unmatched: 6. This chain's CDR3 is CASSFEGLAGGREQYF. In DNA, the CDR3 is TGCGCCAGCAGCTTTGAGGGACTAGCGGGAGGACGCGAGCAGTACTTC.

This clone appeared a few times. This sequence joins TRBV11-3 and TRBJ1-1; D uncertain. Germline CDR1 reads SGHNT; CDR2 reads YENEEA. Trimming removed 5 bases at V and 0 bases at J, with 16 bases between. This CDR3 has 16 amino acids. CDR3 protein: CASSPTGGNLNTEAFF. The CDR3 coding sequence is TGTGCCAGCAGCCCAACCGGAGGGAACTTGAACACTGAAGCTTTCTTT.

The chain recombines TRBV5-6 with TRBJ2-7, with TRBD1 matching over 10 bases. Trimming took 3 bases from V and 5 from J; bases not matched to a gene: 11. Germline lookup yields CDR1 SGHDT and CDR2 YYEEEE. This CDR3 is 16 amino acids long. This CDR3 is CASSSERQGARNEQYF. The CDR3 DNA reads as TGTGCCAGCAGCTCGGAGAGACAGGGGGCGAGGAACGAGCAGTACTTC.

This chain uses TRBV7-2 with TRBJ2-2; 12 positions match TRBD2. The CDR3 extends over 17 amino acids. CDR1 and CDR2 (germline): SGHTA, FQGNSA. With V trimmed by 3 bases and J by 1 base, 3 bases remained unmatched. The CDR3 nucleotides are TGTGCCAGCAGCTTTCCGGGACTAGCGGGGAACACCGGGGAGCTGTTTTTT. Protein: CASSFPGLAGNTGELFF.

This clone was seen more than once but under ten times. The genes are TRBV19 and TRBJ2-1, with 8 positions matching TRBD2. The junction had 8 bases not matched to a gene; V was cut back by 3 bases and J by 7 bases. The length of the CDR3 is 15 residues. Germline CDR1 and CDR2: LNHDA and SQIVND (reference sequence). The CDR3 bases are TGTGCCAGTAGTATTAGCGCGGGAGGACGAAATGAGCAGTTCTTC. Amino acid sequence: CASSISAGGRNEQFF.

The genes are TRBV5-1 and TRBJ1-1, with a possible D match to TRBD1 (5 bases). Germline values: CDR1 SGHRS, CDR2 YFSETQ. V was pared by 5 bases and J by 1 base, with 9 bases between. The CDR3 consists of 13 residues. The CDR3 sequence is CASRTTENTEAFF. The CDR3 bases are TGCGCCAGCAGGACGACAGAGAACACTGAAGCTTTCTTT.

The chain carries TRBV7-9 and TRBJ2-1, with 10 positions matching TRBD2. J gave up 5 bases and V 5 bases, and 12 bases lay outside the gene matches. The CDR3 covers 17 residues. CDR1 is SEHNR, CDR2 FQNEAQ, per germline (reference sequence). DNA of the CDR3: TGTGCCAGCAGCCCCCCTAGCGGGAGAAGTCCCAACAATGAGCAGTTCTTC. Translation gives CASSPPSGRSPNNEQFF.

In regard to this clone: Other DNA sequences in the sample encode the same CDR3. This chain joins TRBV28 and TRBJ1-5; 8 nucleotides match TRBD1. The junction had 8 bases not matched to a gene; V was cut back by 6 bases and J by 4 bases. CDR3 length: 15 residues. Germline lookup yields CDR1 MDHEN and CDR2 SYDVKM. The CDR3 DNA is TGTGCCAGCAGGGCCGGGACAGGAGAGAATCAGCCCCAGCATTTT. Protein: CASRAGTGENQPQHF.